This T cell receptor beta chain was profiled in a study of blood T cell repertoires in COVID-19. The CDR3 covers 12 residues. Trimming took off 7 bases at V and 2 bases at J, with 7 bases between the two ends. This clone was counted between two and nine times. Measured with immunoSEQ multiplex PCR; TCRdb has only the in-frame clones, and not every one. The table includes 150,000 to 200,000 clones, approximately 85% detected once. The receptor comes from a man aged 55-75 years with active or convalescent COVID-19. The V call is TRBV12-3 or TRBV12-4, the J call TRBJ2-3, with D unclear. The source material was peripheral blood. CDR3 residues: CASNFNTDTQYF. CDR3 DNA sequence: TGTGCCAGCAATTTTAACACAGATACGCAGTATTTT.